This T cell receptor (beta chain) was found in a study of blood T cell repertoires in COVID-19. Trimming at V came to 2 bases and at J to 2 bases, leaving 7 bases not matched to a gene. Germline V gives CDR1 SGHNT, CDR2 YYREEE (reference sequence). The CDR3 contains 18 residues. As processed by the authors: Cell counts per sample came from amplifying reference gene primers. Libraries were prepared by immunoSEQ multiplex PCR; TCRdb keeps only in-frame clonotypes and omits some of them. The V and J calls and clone size were taken over from that table, and D and trimming were inferred from the DNA. The table includes under 300,000 clones, roughly 80% detected once.

The clonotype was recovered from a woman aged 60 to 75 with active or convalescent COVID-19. Sequencing was performed on peripheral blood. The chain couples TRBV5-4 to TRBJ2-6, with TRBD1 matching over 10 bases. CDR3 in amino acids: CASSLDRGLATGANVLTF. The DNA of the CDR3 is TGTGCCAGCAGCTTAGACAGGGGGCTAGCGACTGGGGCCAACGTCCTGACTTTC.